This T cell receptor (beta chain) was documented in a study of memory CD4+ T cells and cytomegalovirus serostatus. Study as a whole: Healthy Belgian adult donors included several CMV-positive and some 23 CMV-negative people.

The data were produced by immunoSEQ multiplex PCR, yet TCRdb's version contains in-frame clones alone and is incomplete. Of approximately 41,000 clones in the sample, around 80% are singletons; the top ten hold 6.4%. Single viable CD3+CD4+CD8-CD45RO+ cells were sorted as the memory CD4+ T cells. The TCR comes from an adult in good health and CMV-seronegative. Sequences were obtained from memory CD4+ T cells from blood.

The CDR3 DNA is TGTGCCAGCAGCTTATCGCTGGGGATAAACACCGGGGAGCTGTTTTTT. The encoded protein is CASSLSLGINTGELFF. The chain links TRBV7-2 to TRBJ2-2; D gene unclear. Germline V lookup: CDR1 SGHTA, CDR2 FQGNSA. The length of the CDR3 is 16 residues. V gave up 2 bases and J gave up 2 bases, with 12 bases separating them.